A single sample is the source of the 4 T cell receptor beta chains below, sequenced in a study of CD8+ T cells in alopecia areata. cDNA serving as the sequencing template came from extracted, reverse transcribed RNA. Repertoires were generated with immunoSEQ multiplex PCR, while TCRdb's copy carries only in-frame clones and drops some. The data show over 85,000 clones, 41% seen once. The sample taken for sequencing was CD4+ T cells sorted from blood. Receptors originate from a human donor with alopecia areata.

The chain recombines TRBV7-9 with TRBJ2-7; D might be TRBD1 (6 bases). The CDR3 runs 17 residues. Germline V gene sequence: CDR1 SEHNR, CDR2 FQNEAQ (reference sequence). V was trimmed by 2 bases and J by 3 bases, leaving 20 bases between them. The CDR3 coding sequence is TGTGCCAGCAGCTTAACTTTTGGTGGACAGACCCTCTACGAGCAGTACTTC. Protein sequence: CASSLTFGGQTLYEQYF.

The table lists this clone with a few counts. The chain is built from TRBV7-9 and TRBJ2-7; D is ambiguous. V lost 4 bases and J lost 2, with 9 bases in between. This CDR3 is built from 13 residues. Germline values: CDR1 SEHNR, CDR2 FQNEAQ (reference sequence). CDR3 in amino acids: CASSSLPPYEQYF. The DNA of the CDR3 is TGTGCCAGCAGCTCCCTTCCCCCCTACGAGCAGTACTTC.

The CDR3 loop is CASSPRDARDTQYF. The CDR3 coding sequence is TGTGCCAGCAGCCCGAGGGATGCTCGAGATACGCAGTATTTT. The rearrangement uses TRBV11-2 and TRBJ2-3; perhaps TRBD2 as D (5 bases). Germline CDR1 SGHAT, CDR2 FQNNGV. V lost 5 bases, J lost 5 bases, and 14 bases lay in between. The CDR3 extends over 14 amino acids.

This clone was recorded a few times. The chain carries TRBV7-9 and TRBJ2-7; TRBD1 is a possible D gene (5 bases). The CDR3 runs to 13 residues. The V end lost 2 bases, the J end lost 6 bases, and 11 bases lay between the germline ends. Germline CDR1 SEHNR, CDR2 FQNEAQ (reference sequence). The CDR3 nucleotides are TGTGCCAGCAGCTTATGGGCAGGGTCCGAGCAGTACTTC. Its protein is CASSLWAGSEQYF.